This TCR beta chain was retrieved from a study of blood T cell repertoires in COVID-19 (dated by TCRdb to the early 2020s). About the full investigation: The collaborator samples originated in the United States, Italy and Spain and spanned the acute and convalescent phases of COVID-19. The material from the prospective study consisted of cDNA or gDNA derived from T cells, B-cell-depleted T cells, or PBMCs. Subjects who had been exposed to COVID-19, were actively infected with it, or had recovered from it provided the deeply sampled blood TCRbeta repertoires that made up the dataset. The repertoires were made available in a free public database intended to serve as a resource for research on the immune response to SARS-CoV-2. Samples were obtained from the ongoing ImmuneRACE study (first 160 participants) and from approximately 1,200 subjects provided by 6 global collaborators. The sample metadata nearly always contained a de-identified subject ID, COVID-19 status, age in years and sex. Where HLA class I and class II types were available, the types were taken from metadata supplied by the sample provider, not from assay-based typing.

One collaborating source in Seattle enrolled patients while the patients were actively infected and followed the patients over time throughout the course of disease. Whole blood was collected in K2EDTA tubes by collaborating institutions according to the institutions' own protocols. For TCRbeta analysis, collaborator samples were shipped as frozen whole blood, as isolated PBMCs, or as DNA extracted from either sample type. The CDR3 measures 16 amino acids from cysteine to phenylalanine. Only CDR3 DNA is held: 48 bases, read in frame from base 1. Looking up the germline V gene yields CDR1 SGDLS and CDR2 YYNGEE. After removal of 3 bases from V and 2 bases from J, the junction retains 8 bases not matched to a gene. TCRbeta CDR3 regions were amplified from genomic DNA using the immunoSEQ Assay, a bias-controlled multiplex PCR. Turning to the authors' computational methods: The number of nucleated cells in each sample was estimated by amplification of reference gene primers within the assay. To quantify the absolute abundance of each unique TCRbeta CDR3 rearrangement, sequence reads were collapsed and filtered. For each sample, productive Simpson clonality was calculated as the square root of Simpson's diversity index across productive rearrangements. Here the immuneACCESS table is served through TCRdb, limited to in-frame sequences with V and J called. Missing clones are a known gap in these copies; in checked studies unresolved V genes cover under half, and the rest lacks a known reason. V, J and clone size were drawn from that table, and D and trimming were deduced from the DNA. The sample profile shows a few hundred thousand clones; roughly 88% of them were found once. The top ten hold approximately 6% of the sample.

Study-wide findings and limitations: How much clinical and demographic metadata was included differed by source and by participant, and the metadata was provided uncurated.

As to this clone: Its antigen is still unknown. Base-call qualities are not available, and no considerably larger clone is one nucleotide away.

The specimen was peripheral blood. The chain links TRBV9 with TRBJ2-1; 7 bases in the middle match TRBD2. The sequence was collected from a woman aged 30 to 39 with COVID-19, enrolled during active disease. The sequence in DNA is TGTGCCAGCAGCGAATCGACTAGCCGGGCCTACAATGAGCAGTTCTTC. Its protein is CASSESTSRAYNEQFF.